The source of this T cell receptor beta chain is a study of T cell changes during pregnancy in multiple sclerosis. There are 15 residues in the CDR3. Germline assignment: CDR1 MNHEY and CDR2 SMNVEV (reference sequence). Trimming cost V 8 bases and J 3 bases, with 17 bases left between them. Generated by immunoSEQ multiplex PCR, the TCRdb table keeps only in-frame clones and is missing some. The repertoire has about 59,000 clones, 90% of them found once; the top ten carry 5% to 7.5%. The V gene is TRBV27, the J gene TRBJ2-1; a weak D match, TRBD1 (8 bases). This receptor was identified in a female donor in good health, enrolled as a control in a pregnancy study. Sequenced material: peripheral blood, taken in the third trimester of pregnancy. The DNA of the CDR3 is TGTGCCAGCCGACAGGGGCGCGGGAGCTACAATGAGCAGTTCTTC. Its translation is CASRQGRGSYNEQFF.